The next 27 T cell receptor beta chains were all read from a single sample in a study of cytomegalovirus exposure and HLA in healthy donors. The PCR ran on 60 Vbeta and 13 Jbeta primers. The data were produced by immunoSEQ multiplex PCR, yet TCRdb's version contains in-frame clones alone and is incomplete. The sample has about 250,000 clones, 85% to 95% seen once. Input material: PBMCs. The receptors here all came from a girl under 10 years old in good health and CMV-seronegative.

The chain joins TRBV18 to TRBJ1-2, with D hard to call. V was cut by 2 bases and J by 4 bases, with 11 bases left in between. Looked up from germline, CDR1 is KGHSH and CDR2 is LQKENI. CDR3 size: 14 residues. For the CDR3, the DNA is TGTGCCAGCTCACCAGATGGGGAGGGCTATGGCTACACCTTC. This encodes CASSPDGEGYGYTF.

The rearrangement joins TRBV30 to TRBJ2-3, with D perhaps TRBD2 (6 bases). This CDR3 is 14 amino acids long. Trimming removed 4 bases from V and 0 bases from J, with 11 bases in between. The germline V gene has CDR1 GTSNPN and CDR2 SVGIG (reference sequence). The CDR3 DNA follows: TGTGCCTGGACTGGCGGGGATAGCACAGATACGCAGTATTTT. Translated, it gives CAWTGGDSTDTQYF.

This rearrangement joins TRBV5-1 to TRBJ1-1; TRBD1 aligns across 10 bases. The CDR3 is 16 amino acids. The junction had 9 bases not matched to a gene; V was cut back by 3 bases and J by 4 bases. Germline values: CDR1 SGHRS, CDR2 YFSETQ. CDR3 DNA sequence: TGCGCCAGCAGCTCGGGACAGGGGATGGGTGGCACTGAAGCTTTCTTT. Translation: CASSSGQGMGGTEAFF.

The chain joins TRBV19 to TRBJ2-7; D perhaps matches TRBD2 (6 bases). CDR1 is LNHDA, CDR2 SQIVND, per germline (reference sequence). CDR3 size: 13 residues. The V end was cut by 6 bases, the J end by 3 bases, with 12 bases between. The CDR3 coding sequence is TGTGCCAGTAGCCGGGGACTCGGCTACGAGCAGTACTTC. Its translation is CASSRGLGYEQYF.

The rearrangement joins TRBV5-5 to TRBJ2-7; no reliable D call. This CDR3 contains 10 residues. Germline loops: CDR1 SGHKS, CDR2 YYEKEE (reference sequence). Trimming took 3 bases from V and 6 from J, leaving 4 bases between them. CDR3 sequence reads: CASSSLEQYF. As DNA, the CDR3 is TGTGCCAGCAGCTCCCTCGAGCAGTACTTC.

The chain's CDR3 is CASSYSLAGGTQYF. The CDR3 nucleotides are TGTGCCAGCAGTTACTCGTTAGCGGGGGGAACGCAGTATTTT. The chain carries TRBV6-6 and TRBJ2-3; 10 positions agree with TRBD2. There are 14 residues in the CDR3. Germline CDR1 MNHNY, CDR2 SVGAGI (reference sequence). Trimming at V came to 0 bases and at J to 9 bases, leaving 3 bases not matched to a gene.

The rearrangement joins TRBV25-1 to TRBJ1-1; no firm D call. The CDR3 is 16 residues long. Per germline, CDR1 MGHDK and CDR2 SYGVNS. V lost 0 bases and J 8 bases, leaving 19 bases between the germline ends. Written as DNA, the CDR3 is TGTGCCAGCAGTGAATATGTAATCGGGAGCTCTAACGAAGCTTTCTTT. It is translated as CASSEYVIGSSNEAFF. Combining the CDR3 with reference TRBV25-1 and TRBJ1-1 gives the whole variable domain EADIYQTPRYLVIGTGKKITLECSQTMGHDKMYWYQQDPGMELHLIHYSYGVNSTEKGDLSSESTVSRIRTEHFPLTLESARPSHTSQYLCASSEYVIGSSNEAFFGQGTRLTVV.

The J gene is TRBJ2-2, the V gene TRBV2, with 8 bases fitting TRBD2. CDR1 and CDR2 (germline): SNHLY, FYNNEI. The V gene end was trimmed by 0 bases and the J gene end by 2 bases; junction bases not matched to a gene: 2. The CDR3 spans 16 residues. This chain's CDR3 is CASSEARGGNTGELFF. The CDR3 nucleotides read TGTGCCAGCAGTGAAGCCCGGGGGGGAAACACCGGGGAGCTGTTTTTT.

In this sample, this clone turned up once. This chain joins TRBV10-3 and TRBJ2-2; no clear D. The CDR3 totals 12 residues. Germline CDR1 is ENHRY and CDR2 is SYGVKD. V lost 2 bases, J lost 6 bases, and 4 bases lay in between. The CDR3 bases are TGTGCCATCAGTGAGCGTCCCGGGGAGCTGTTTTTT. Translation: CAISERPGELFF.

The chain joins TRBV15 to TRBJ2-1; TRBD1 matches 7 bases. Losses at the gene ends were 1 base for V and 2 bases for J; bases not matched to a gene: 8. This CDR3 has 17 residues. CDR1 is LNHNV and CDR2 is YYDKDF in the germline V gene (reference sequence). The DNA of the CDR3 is TGTGCCACCAGCAGAGTATTGGGCCAGGGGGCCTACAATGAGCAGTTCTTC. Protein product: CATSRVLGQGAYNEQFF.

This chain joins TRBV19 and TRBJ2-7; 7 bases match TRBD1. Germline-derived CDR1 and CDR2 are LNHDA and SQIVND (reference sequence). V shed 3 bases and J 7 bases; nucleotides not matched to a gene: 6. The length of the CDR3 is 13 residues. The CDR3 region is CASSIKQGLEQYF. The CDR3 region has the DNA TGTGCCAGTAGTATTAAACAGGGGCTGGAGCAGTACTTC. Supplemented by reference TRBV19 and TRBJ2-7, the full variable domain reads DGGITQSPKYLFRKEGQNVTLSCEQNLNHDAMYWYRQDPGQGLRLIYYSQIVNDFQKGDIAEGYSVSREKKESFPLTVTSAQKNPTAFYLCASSIKQGLEQYFGPGTRLTVT.

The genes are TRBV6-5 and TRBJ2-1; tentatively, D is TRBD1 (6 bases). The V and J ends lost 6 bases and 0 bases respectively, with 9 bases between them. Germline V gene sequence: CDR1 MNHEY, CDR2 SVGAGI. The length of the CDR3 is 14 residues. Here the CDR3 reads CASRGTISYNEQFF. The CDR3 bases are TGTGCCAGCAGAGGGACAATCTCCTACAATGAGCAGTTCTTC.

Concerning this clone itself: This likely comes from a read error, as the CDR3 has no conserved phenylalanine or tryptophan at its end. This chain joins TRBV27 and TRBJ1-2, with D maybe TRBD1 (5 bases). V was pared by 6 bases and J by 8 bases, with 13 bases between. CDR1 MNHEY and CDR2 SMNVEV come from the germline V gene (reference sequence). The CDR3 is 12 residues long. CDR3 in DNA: TGTGCCAGCAGCCTGGGGGGGATAGGCTACACCCTC. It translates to CASSLGGIGYTL.

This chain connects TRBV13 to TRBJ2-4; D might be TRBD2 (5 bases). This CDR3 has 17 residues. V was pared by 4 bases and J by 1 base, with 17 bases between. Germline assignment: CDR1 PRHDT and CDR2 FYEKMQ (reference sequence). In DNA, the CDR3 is TGTGCCAGCAGCTCAAGACCGGGGTTTGGGGCCAAAAACATTCAGTACTTC. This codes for CASSSRPGFGAKNIQYF.

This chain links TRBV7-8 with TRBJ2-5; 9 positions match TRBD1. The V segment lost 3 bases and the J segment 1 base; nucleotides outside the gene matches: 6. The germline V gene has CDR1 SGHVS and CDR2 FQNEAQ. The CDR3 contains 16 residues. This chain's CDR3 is CASSFSTGGFQETQYF. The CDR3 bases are TGTGCCAGCAGCTTTTCAACAGGGGGCTTCCAAGAGACCCAGTACTTC.

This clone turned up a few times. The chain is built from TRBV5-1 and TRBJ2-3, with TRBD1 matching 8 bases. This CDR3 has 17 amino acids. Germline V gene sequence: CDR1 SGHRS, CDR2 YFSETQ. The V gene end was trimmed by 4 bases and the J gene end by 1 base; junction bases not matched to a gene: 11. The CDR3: CASSLRPQGAGTDTQYF. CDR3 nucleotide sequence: TGCGCCAGCAGCCTCCGCCCCCAGGGGGCAGGCACAGATACGCAGTATTTT.

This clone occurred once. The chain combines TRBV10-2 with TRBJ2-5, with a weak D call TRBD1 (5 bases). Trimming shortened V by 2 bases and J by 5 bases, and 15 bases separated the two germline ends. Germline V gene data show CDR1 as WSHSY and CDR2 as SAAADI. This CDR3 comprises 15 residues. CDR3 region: CASSERWGKEETQYF. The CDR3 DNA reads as TGCGCCAGCAGTGAGAGGTGGGGCAAGGAGGAGACCCAGTACTTC.

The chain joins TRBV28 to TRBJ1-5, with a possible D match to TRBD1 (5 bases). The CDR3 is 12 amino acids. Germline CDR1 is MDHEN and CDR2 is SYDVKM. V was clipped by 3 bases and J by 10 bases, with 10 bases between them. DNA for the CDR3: TGTGCCAGCAGTTTGCGGGGGATACCCCAGCATTTT. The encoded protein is CASSLRGIPQHF.

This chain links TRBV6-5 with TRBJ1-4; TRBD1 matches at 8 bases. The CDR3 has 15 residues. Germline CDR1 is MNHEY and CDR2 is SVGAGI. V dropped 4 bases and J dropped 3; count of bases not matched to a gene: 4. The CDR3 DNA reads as TGTGCCAGCAGTTCAGGGGGCGAAGCTAATGAAAAACTGTTTTTT. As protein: CASSSGGEANEKLFF.

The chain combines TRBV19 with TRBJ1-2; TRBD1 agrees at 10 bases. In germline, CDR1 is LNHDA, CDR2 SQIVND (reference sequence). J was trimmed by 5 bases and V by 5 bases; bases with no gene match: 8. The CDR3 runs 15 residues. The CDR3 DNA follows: TGTGCCAGTAGTGCCGACAGGGGGCAGGGGTATGGCTACACCTTC. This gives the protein CASSADRGQGYGYTF.

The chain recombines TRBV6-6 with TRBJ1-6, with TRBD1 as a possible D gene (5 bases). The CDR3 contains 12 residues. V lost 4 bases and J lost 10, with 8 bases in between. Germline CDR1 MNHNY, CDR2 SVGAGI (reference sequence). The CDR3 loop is CASSFRGSPLHF. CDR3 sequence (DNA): TGTGCCAGCAGTTTCCGGGGGTCACCCCTCCACTTT.

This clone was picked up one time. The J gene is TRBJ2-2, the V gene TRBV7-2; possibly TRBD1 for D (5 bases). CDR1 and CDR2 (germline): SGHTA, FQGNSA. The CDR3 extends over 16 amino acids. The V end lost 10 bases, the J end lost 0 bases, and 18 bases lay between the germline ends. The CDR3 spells CANRQGSTANTGELFF. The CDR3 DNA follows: TGTGCCAACAGGCAGGGCTCCACAGCGAACACCGGGGAGCTGTTTTTT.

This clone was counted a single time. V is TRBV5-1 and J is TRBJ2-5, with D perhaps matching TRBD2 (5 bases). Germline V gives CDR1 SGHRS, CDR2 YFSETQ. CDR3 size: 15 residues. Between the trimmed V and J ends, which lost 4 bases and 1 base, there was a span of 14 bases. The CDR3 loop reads CASSPNYGVQETQYF. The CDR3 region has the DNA TGCGCCAGCAGCCCAAATTACGGGGTCCAAGAGACCCAGTACTTC. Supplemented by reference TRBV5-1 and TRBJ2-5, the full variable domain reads KAGVTQTPRYLIKTRGQQVTLSCSPISGHRSVSWYQQTPGQGLQFLFEYFSETQRNKGNFPGRFSGRQFSNSRSEMNVSTLELGDSALYLCASSPNYGVQETQYFGPGTRLLVL.

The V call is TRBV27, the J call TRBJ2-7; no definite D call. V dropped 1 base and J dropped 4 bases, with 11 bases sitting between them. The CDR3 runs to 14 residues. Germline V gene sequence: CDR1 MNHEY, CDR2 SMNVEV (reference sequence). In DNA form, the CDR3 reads TGTGCCAGCAGTTTATTGGCAAAACCTTACGAGCAGTACTTC. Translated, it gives CASSLLAKPYEQYF.

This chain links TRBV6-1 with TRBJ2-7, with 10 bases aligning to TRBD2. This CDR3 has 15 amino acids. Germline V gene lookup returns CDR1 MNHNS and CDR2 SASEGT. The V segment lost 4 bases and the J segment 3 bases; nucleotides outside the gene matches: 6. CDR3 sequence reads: CASSAASGRFYEQYF. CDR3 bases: TGTGCCAGCAGTGCGGCTAGCGGGAGATTCTACGAGCAGTACTTC.

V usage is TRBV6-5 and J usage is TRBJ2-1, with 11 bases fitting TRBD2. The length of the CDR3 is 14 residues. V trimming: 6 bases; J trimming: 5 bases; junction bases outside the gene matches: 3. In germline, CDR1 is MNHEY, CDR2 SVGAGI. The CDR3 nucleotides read TGTGCCAGCAGCCGACTAGCGGGGAACAATGAGCAGTTCTTC. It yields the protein CASSRLAGNNEQFF.

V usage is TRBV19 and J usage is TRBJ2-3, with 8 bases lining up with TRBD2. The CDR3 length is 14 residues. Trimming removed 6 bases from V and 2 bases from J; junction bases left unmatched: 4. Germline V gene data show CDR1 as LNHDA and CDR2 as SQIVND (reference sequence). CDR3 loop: CASRAGASTDTQYF. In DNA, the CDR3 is TGTGCCAGTAGAGCGGGGGCCTCCACAGATACGCAGTATTTT. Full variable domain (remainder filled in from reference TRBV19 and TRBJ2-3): DGGITQSPKYLFRKEGQNVTLSCEQNLNHDAMYWYRQDPGQGLRLIYYSQIVNDFQKGDIAEGYSVSREKKESFPLTVTSAQKNPTAFYLCASRAGASTDTQYFGPGTRLTVL.